These 10 T cell receptor beta chains were sequenced from one sample in a study of CD8 T cells in Susac syndrome. RNA in amounts of roughly 0.5 to 1 ug was reverse transcribed with random hexamers. TCRdb recomputed calls from the immunoSEQ multiplex PCR reads with MiXCR, one row per CDR3 protein. This table has about 120,000 distinct CDR3 sequences, about 93% appearing once. The material sequenced was CD4+ T cells from PBMCs. These receptors were collected from a human donor in good health.

The chain couples TRBV2 to TRBJ2-7; 11 nucleotides line up with TRBD2. V dropped 6 bases and J dropped 5; count of bases not matched to a gene: 6. Germline values: CDR1 SNHLY, CDR2 FYNNEI. The CDR3 is made up of 14 amino acids. CDR3 sequence reads: CASSDLTSGDEQYF. The CDR3 nucleotides are TGTGCCAGCAGCGACTTGACTAGCGGGGACGAGCAGTACTTC.

V gene TRBV9 combines with J gene TRBJ2-2, with a weak D call TRBD2 (6 bases). Germline CDR1 reads SGDLS; CDR2 reads YYNGEE. V lost 0 bases and J 2 bases, leaving 8 bases between the germline ends. The CDR3 runs 15 residues. CDR3 DNA: TGTGCCAGCAGCGTAGAGGGGACTAACACCGGGGAGCTGTTTTTT. Translated, it gives CASSVEGTNTGELFF.

The V gene is TRBV7-9, the J gene TRBJ2-1; 9 bases are a match to TRBD2. The CDR3 sequence is 14 residues long. V shed 3 bases and J 6 bases; nucleotides not matched to a gene: 3. Germline V lookup: CDR1 SEHNR, CDR2 FQNEAQ (reference sequence). The DNA of the CDR3 is TGTGCCAGCAGCTTCGGACTAGCGCCCAATGAGCAGTTCTTC. Residues: CASSFGLAPNEQFF.

This chain links TRBV29-1 with TRBJ2-3; D may be TRBD1 or TRBD2 (5 bases each). In germline, CDR1 is SQVTM, CDR2 ANQGSEA. The germline V and J ends were trimmed by 1 base and 0 bases, with 11 bases remaining between them. The CDR3 totals 15 residues. In DNA, the CDR3 is TGCAGCGTTGAAGGGGACCGATCTAGCACAGATACGCAGTATTTT. Protein product: CSVEGDRSSTDTQYF.

This clonotype turned up a few times. The chain has TRBV6-5 and TRBJ2-7, with 7 bases matching TRBD2. The trim removed 2 bases at V and 2 bases at J, leaving 3 bases unmatched. CDR1 is MNHEY and CDR2 is SVGAGI in the germline V gene. This CDR3 is built from 14 residues. The CDR3 DNA sequence: TGTGCCAGCAGTTACCAAGGACTAGCCTACGAGCAGTACTTC. Residues: CASSYQGLAYEQYF.

J is TRBJ2-5 and V is TRBV3-1; no clear D gene. V lost 0 bases, J lost 2 bases, and 10 bases lay in between. The CDR3 loop spans 15 amino acids. CDR1 is LGHDT and CDR2 is YNNKEL in the germline V gene (reference sequence). Here the CDR3 reads CASSQDPTPQETQYF. In DNA, the CDR3 is TGTGCCAGCAGCCAAGATCCCACGCCTCAAGAGACCCAGTACTTC.

The V and J genes are TRBV28 and TRBJ2-2; 15 bases line up with TRBD2. V trimming: 4 bases; J trimming: 5 bases; junction bases outside the gene matches: 5. CDR3 length: 17 amino acids. CDR1 and CDR2 (germline): MDHEN, SYDVKM. The CDR3 coding sequence is TGTGCCAGCAGTTCCTGGACTAGCGGGAGGGATACCGGGGAGCTGTTTTTT. This translates into CASSSWTSGRDTGELFF.

The chain carries TRBV12-3 or TRBV12-4 and TRBJ1-5; D is undetermined. Trimming took off 5 bases at V and 4 bases at J, with 15 bases between the two ends. This CDR3 comprises 15 residues. The CDR3 is CASSLASGSNQPQHF. The CDR3 DNA reads as TGTGCCAGCAGTCTCGCTAGTGGGTCTAATCAGCCCCAGCATTTT.

The rearrangement links TRBV5-1 to TRBJ1-6; possible D gene TRBD1, 6 bases. The CDR3 consists of 15 residues. Per the germline V gene, CDR1 is SGHRS and CDR2 is YFSETQ. V was cut by 4 bases and J by 9 bases, with 17 bases left in between. In DNA form, the CDR3 reads TGCGCCAGCAGCCCAGGACAGCCCGGAGGTTCACCCCTCCACTTT. It codes for CASSPGQPGGSPLHF.

This clonotype was recorded a few times. The chain links TRBV18 to TRBJ2-2; D not certain. Trimming took 3 bases from V and 0 from J, leaving 8 bases between them. The CDR3 length is 15 residues. Germline values: CDR1 KGHSH, CDR2 LQKENI. The CDR3: CASSPRTTNTGELFF. The DNA for the CDR3 is TGTGCCAGCTCACCCAGGACCACGAACACCGGGGAGCTGTTTTTT.